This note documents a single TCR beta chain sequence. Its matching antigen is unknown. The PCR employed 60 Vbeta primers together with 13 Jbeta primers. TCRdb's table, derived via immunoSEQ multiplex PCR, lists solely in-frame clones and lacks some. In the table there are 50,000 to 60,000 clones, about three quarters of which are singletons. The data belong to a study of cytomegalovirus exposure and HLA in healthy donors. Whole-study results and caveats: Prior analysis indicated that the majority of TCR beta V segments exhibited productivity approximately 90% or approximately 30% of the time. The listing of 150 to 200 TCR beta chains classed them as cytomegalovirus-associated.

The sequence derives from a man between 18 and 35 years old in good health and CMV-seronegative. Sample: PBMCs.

CDR3 in DNA: TGTGCCAGCAGCTGGGGAATGGGAGGGCTCGACACTGAAGCTTTCTTT. This translates into CASSWGMGGLDTEAFF. The chain recombines TRBV7-2 with TRBJ1-1, with D hard to call. The germline gives CDR1 SGHTA, CDR2 FQGNSA. V was clipped by 4 bases and J by 3 bases, with 18 bases between them. CDR3 size: 16 residues. The whole variable domain, remainder taken from reference TRBV7-2 and TRBJ1-1, is GAGVSQSPSNKVTEKGKDVELRCDPISGHTALYWYRQSLGQGLEFLIYFQGNSAPDKSGLPSDRFSAERTGGSVSTLTIQRTQQEDSAVYLCASSWGMGGLDTEAFFGQGTRLTVV.